This T cell receptor (beta chain) was sequenced for a study of control samples from healthy donors and cancer patients (dated by TCRdb to the early 2020s). About this clone: Its recognized antigen is unknown. Within one base of it there is no much larger clone, and no base qualities were kept.

The protocol used for the library was the immunoSEQ multiplex PCR assay. In its TCRdb copy, this immuneACCESS table keeps in-frame sequences only and misses some clones. Where compared with another copy, unresolved V genes explain less than half of these, and the others have no known cause. The sample table shows around 200,000 clones, and 91% are seen once. The biggest ten clones account for approximately 1.5% of the sample. Via the germline V gene, CDR1 is SGHRS and CDR2 YFSETQ. V sheds 0 bases and J sheds 2 bases, leaving 9 bases between their ends. The CDR3 runs 15 residues from the cysteine to the phenylalanine. Here the CDR3 DNA is all that survives: 45 bases in frame from base 1.

The material sequenced was blood. The receptor comes from a woman in her twenties or thirties in good health. The V and J segments used are TRBV5-1 and TRBJ1-5; the D gene is perhaps TRBD1, on 5 matching bases. The CDR3 corresponds to CASSLGDGGNQPQHF. In nucleotide form, the sequence is TGCGCCAGCAGCTTGGGGGACGGGGGCAATCAGCCCCAGCATTTT.